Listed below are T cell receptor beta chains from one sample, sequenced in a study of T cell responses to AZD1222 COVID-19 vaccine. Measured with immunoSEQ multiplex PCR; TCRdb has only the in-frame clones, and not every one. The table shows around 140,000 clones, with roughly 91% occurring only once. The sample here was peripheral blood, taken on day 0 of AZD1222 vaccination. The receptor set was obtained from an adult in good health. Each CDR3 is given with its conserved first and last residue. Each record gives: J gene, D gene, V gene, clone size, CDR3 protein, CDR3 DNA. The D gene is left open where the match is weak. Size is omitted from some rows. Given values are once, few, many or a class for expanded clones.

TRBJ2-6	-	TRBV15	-	CATSRDLSGANVLTF	TGTGCCACCAGCAGGGACCTCTCTGGGGCCAACGTCCTGACTTTC
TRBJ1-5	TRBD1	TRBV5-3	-	CARSLAEGQGYNQPQHF	TGTGCCAGAAGCTTGGCCGAGGGACAGGGCTACAATCAGCCCCAGCATTTT
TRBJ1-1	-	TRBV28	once	CASSSPGDTEAFF	TGTGCCAGCAGTTCCCCGGGAGACACTGAAGCTTTCTTT
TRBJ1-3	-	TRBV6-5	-	CASRGAGAGENTIYF	TGTGCCAGCAGGGGGGCCGGGGCAGGGGAAAACACCATATATTTT
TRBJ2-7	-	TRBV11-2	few	CASSLGVGAYEQYF	TGTGCCAGCAGCTTGGGGGTGGGGGCCTACGAGCAGTACTTC
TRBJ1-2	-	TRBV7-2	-	CASSLLTENYGYTF	TGTGCCAGCAGCTTACTAACAGAGAACTATGGCTACACCTTC
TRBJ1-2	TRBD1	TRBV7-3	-	CASSAGQASTYTF	TGTGCCAGCAGCGCTGGACAGGCGTCCACCTACACCTTC
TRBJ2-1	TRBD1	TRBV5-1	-	CASSFNRGPNEQFF	TGCGCCAGCAGCTTCAACAGGGGTCCCAATGAGCAGTTCTTC
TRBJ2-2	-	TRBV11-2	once	CAHPLLRSSNTGELFF	TGTGCCCACCCCCTGCTCCGGTCGTCCAACACCGGGGAGCTGTTTTTT
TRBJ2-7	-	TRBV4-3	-	CASSQGVALSYEQYF	TGCGCCAGCAGCCAAGGGGTAGCCCTCTCCTACGAGCAGTACTTC
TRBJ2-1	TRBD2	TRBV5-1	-	CASSGGLAATAYNEQFF	TGCGCCAGCAGCGGGGGACTAGCGGCAACCGCCTACAATGAGCAGTTCTTC
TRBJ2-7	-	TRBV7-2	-	CASSLVGRYEQYF	TGTGCCAGCAGCTTAGTAGGGAGGTACGAGCAGTACTTC
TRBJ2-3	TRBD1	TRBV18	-	CASSPSVGTGGTDTQYF	TGTGCCAGCTCACCCTCGGTCGGGACAGGGGGTACAGATACGCAGTATTTT
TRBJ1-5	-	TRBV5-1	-	CASSWESDQPQHF	TGCGCCAGCAGTTGGGAGTCCGACCAGCCCCAGCATTTT
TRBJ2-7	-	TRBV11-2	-	CASRPIGGRTFSYEQYF	TGTGCCAGCAGGCCAATTGGGGGAAGGACTTTCTCCTACGAGCAGTACTTC
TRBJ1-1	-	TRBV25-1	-	CASSSDRIPEAFF	TGTGCCAGCAGTTCCGACAGGATCCCTGAAGCTTTCTTT
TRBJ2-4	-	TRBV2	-	CASQNRVAKNIQYF	TGTGCCAGCCAAAACAGAGTAGCCAAAAACATTCAGTACTTC
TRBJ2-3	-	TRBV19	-	CASSIGRAPDTQYF	TGTGCCAGTAGTATTGGAAGGGCCCCAGATACGCAGTATTTT
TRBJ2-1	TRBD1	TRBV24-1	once	CATSDWGTGINNEQFF	TGTGCCACCAGTGATTGGGGGACAGGGATCAACAATGAGCAGTTCTTC
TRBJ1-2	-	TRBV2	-	CASSSGGWGGYTF	TGTGCCAGCAGTTCCGGGGGTTGGGGTGGCTACACCTTC
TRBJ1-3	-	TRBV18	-	CASSPLEGPSGNTIYF	TGTGCCAGCTCACCATTAGAGGGGCCCTCTGGAAACACCATATATTTT
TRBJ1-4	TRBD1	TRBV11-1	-	CASSLNQGETNEKLFF	TGTGCCAGCAGCTTGAACCAGGGGGAAACTAATGAAAAACTGTTTTTT
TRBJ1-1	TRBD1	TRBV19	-	CASGDRAGTEAFF	TGTGCCAGTGGGGACAGGGCCGGCACTGAAGCTTTCTTT
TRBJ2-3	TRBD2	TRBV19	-	CASSLGKGRGTDTQYF	TGTGCAAGTAGCTTGGGGAAGGGGAGGGGCACAGATACGCAGTATTTT
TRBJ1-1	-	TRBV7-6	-	CASSLQAEAFF	TGTGCCAGCAGCTTACAAGCTGAAGCTTTCTTT
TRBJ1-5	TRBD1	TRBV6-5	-	CASSYRGQPNQPQHF	TGTGCCAGCAGTTACAGGGGACAGCCCAATCAGCCCCAGCATTTT
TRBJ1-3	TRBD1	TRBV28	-	CASSPGGGGLLNSGNTIYF	TGTGCCAGCAGTCCAGGTGGAGGGGGCCTCCTTAACTCTGGAAACACCATATATTTT
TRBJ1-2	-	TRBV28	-	CASRVGQHYGYTF	TGTGCCAGCAGGGTAGGACAGCACTATGGCTACACCTTC
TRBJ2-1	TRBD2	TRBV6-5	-	CASSPRGGHYNEQFF	TGTGCCAGCAGTCCGCGGGGGGGCCACTACAATGAGCAGTTCTTC
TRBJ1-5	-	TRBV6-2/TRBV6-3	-	CASSYIDPNQPQHF	TGTGCCAGCAGTTATATTGACCCCAATCAGCCCCAGCATTTT
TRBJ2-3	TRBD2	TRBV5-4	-	CASSLVSRLATDTQYF	TGTGCCAGCAGCTTGGTTTCGCGACTAGCGACAGATACGCAGTATTTT
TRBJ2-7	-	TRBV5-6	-	CASSSDRAPGYEQYF	TGTGCCAGCAGTTCAGACCGGGCCCCTGGGTACGAGCAGTACTTC
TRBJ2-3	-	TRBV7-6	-	CASSAVDSSSTDTQYF	TGTGCCAGCAGCGCTGTCGACAGCTCTAGCACAGATACGCAGTATTTT
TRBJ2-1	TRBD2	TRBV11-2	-	CASRHTSGEQFF	TGTGCCAGCAGACATACTAGCGGGGAGCAGTTCTTC
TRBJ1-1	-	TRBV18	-	CASSLKENTEAFF	TGTGCCAGCTCACTAAAGGAGAACACTGAAGCTTTCTTT
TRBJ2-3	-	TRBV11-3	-	CASSLNTGTLQYF	TGTGCCAGCAGCTTGAACACCGGGACTCTGCAGTATTTT